Given below is one T cell receptor (beta chain) in context. This clone was recorded only once. Its antigen specificity is not known. No much larger clone is present one base from it, and per-base qualities are unavailable. The treatment or condition label, read with the paper, signifies: roughly 19 received Ad26.COV2.S at low or high dose, single or two shots; about 5 received placebo; per-sample allocation not given. For vaccine and placebo recipients, repertoires were sequenced using samples collected on day 63 after the first injection. Cohort 1b enrolled about two dozen adults aged 18-55 years at a single site in Boston, USA, between 29 July and 7 August 2020. Ad26.COV2.S was a replication-incompetent adenovirus type 26 vector expressing a prefusion-stabilized SARS-CoV-2 spike protein from the original Wuhan strain. The immunoSEQ Assay was used to sequence TCRbeta CDR3 regions. After extraction, genomic DNA underwent amplification by bias-controlled multiplex PCR, followed by high-throughput sequencing. The original methods were these. To quantify the absolute abundance of each unique TCRbeta CDR3 region, sequences were collapsed and filtered. Usable DNA was measured by amplifying reference genes present in all nucleated cells, and TCRbeta template counts were normalized to that usable DNA to estimate T cell fraction. Repertoire TCRs were annotated as SARS-CoV-2-specific by exact matching of V gene, CDR3 amino acid sequence and J gene to a known reactive TCR set. The reference SARS-CoV-2 TCR set was obtained from MIRA and was filtered for enrichment in COVID-19-positive ImmuneCODE repertoires, whereby public or cross-reactive TCRs were removed. Using the MIRA antigens, annotated TCRs were further analysed by specific ORF or by position within an ORF. Breadth was defined as the number of annotated unique rearrangements divided by the total number of unique productive rearrangements, and depth was defined as the summed frequency of the annotated unique rearrangements. Two-sided Wilcoxon rank-sum tests were applied when comparing TCR breadth between groups. TCRdb took this table from immuneACCESS and kept in-frame rearrangements with V and J called. Such tables lack part of the clones; where checked against another copy, unresolved V genes explain under half of the gap, and the rest is unexplained. The V and J calls and clone size are taken from that table; D and trimming were inferred from the DNA. The sample contains some 640,000 clones, 89% of them found a single time. The top ten hold 1.5% of the sample.

The sample originates from a study of Ad26.COV2.S vaccination and SARS-CoV-2 variants (dated by TCRdb to 2020 to 2023). At the level of the whole study: Donors in the vaccine arm were drawn from COV1001, a multicentre, randomized, double-blind, placebo-controlled phase I-IIa trial testing Ad26.COV2.S in healthy adults. Throughout the experiments and outcome assessment, investigators stayed blinded to trial group allocation. Participants in the trial were split at random into five groups of five each, receiving low-dose or high-dose Ad26.COV2.S once or twice, or else placebo on both occasions. Dosing of Ad26.COV2.S was intramuscular, at either 5x10^10 or 1x10^11 viral particles, delivered as one shot or as two shots spaced 56 days apart. Sequencing of the TCRbeta repertoire served to evaluate the specificity and breadth of SARS-CoV-2-reactive T cell receptors following Ad26.COV2.S vaccination. The TCR-sequenced set comprised about 32 samples: some 19 Ad26.COV2.S vaccine recipients, 5 placebo recipients and 8 SARS-CoV-2 convalescent individuals.

General study outcomes and caveats: Substantial breadth of spike-specific CD8+ and CD4+ T cell responses was reported after vaccination. The study was not powered for comparison of responses between vaccine doses or regimens. Spike-specific TCR breadth was higher in Ad26.COV2.S recipients than in placebo recipients (P = 0.0014). According to the authors, total T cell responses may have been underestimated by the TCR breadth and depth analyses. Non-spike TCR breadth was comparable between vaccine and placebo recipients, consistent with the vaccine containing only spike.

Counted from cysteine to phenylalanine, this CDR3 has 13 amino acids. Kept here is only the CDR3 DNA, which spans 39 bases and is read in frame from base 1. Reading the germline V gene gives CDR1 SGHVS and CDR2 FQNEAQ. Trimming removed 5 bases from V and 2 bases from J, leaving 7 bases between the germline ends. This TCR came from a person aged 18-65 years who received the Ad26.COV2.S COVID-19 vaccine or a placebo. Specimen: peripheral blood, collected in a trial of Ad26.COV2.S vaccine versus placebo. The chain is assembled from TRBV7-8 and TRBJ2-1, and the D gene may be TRBD2, 6 bases matching. The DNA sequence reads TGTGCCAGCAGCGGCGGGGCCTACAATGAGCAGTTCTTC. Protein translation: CASSGGAYNEQFF. The reference TRBV7-8 and TRBJ2-1 proteins fill in what lies around the CDR3, so the full variable domain reads GAGVSQSPRYKVAKRGQDVALRCDPISGHVSLFWYQQALGQGPEFLTYFQNEAQLDKSGLPSDRFFAERPEGSVSTLKIQRTQQEDSAVYLCASSGGAYNEQFFGPGTRLTVL.